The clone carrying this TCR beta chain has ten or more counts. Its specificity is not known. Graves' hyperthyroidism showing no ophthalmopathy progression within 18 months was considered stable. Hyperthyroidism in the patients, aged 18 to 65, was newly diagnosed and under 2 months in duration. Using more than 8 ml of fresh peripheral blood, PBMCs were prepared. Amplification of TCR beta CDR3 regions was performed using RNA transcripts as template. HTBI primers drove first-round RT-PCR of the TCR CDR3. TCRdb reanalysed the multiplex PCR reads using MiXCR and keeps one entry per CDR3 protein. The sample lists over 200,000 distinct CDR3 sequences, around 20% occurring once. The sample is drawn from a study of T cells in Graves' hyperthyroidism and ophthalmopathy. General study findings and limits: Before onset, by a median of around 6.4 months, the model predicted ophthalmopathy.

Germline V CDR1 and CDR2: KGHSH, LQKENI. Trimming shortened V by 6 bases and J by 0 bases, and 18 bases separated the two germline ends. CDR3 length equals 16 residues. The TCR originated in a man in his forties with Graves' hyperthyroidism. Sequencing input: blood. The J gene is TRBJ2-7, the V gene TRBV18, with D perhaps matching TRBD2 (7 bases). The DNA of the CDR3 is TGTGCCAGCTCCGATCAAGGGGGGGGACTCTCCTACGAGCAGTACTTC. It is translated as CASSDQGGGLSYEQYF.